Following are 21 T cell receptor beta chains from one sample sequenced in a study of neurological immune-mediated disorders. TCRdb fed the 5' RACE reads into MiXCR, producing one record per CDR3 protein. Of about 41,000 distinct CDR3 sequences listed, about 2.5% are singletons. Sequenced input: PBMCs. The receptors here all came from a man aged 30-40 years with multiple sclerosis.

This clonotype came up a few times. This rearrangement joins TRBV20-1 to TRBJ2-7; 9 bases are shared with TRBD1. J was trimmed by 5 bases and V by 4 bases; bases with no gene match: 9. The CDR3 loop spans 14 amino acids. CDR1 and CDR2 (germline): DFQATT, SNEGSKA (reference sequence). The CDR3 coding sequence is TGCAGTGCTAATCGGGACAGGGCGATTCACGAGCAGTACTTC. This sequence encodes CSANRDRAIHEQYF.

This clonotype was detected only a few times. The chain employs TRBV5-1 and TRBJ2-1; 7 bases match TRBD1. This CDR3 region has 16 residues. Germline V CDR1 and CDR2: SGHRS, YFSETQ. J was trimmed by 4 bases and V by 4 bases; bases with no gene match: 11. The CDR3 protein is CASSDGQAQHYNEQFF. The CDR3 bases are TGCGCCAGCAGCGATGGACAGGCGCAACATTACAATGAGCAGTTCTTC.

This clonotype was picked up many times. This chain joins TRBV7-2 and TRBJ1-1; D might be TRBD1 (5 bases). The V end lost 2 bases, the J end lost 2 bases, and 12 bases lay between the germline ends. The CDR3 is 15 amino acids. Germline assignment: CDR1 SGHTA and CDR2 FQGNSA. This chain's CDR3 is CASSLTTRVNTEAFF. Here the CDR3 DNA reads TGTGCCAGCAGCTTAACGACCAGGGTAAACACTGAAGCTTTCTTT.

In this sample, this clonotype turned up many times. The gene calls are TRBV4-1 and TRBJ2-2; possibly TRBD1 for D (6 bases). Trimming shortened V by 8 bases and J by 1 base, and 8 bases separated the two germline ends. Germline CDR1 is MGHRA and CDR2 is YSYEKL. This CDR3 is 13 amino acids long. CDR3 protein: CASSDRNTGELFF. CDR3 DNA sequence: TGCGCCAGCTCGGACAGGAACACCGGGGAGCTGTTTTTT.

This clonotype was picked up many times. The chain recombines TRBV7-2 with TRBJ1-3; the D is unclear. Trimming pared 4 bases from V and 8 bases from J, leaving 15 bases between. From germline, CDR1 is SGHTA and CDR2 FQGNSA. The CDR3 has 14 residues. The chain's CDR3 is CASSSTRGSDTIYF. The DNA of the CDR3 is TGTGCCAGCAGCTCGACACGAGGATCGGACACCATATATTTT.

This clonotype was counted many times. This chain links TRBV5-1 with TRBJ1-3; a possible D gene is TRBD1 (6 bases). Germline V gives CDR1 SGHRS, CDR2 YFSETQ. The CDR3 is 14 amino acids. V lost 3 bases, J lost 2 bases, and 9 bases lay in between. The DNA for the CDR3 is TGCGCCAGCAGCTCCGGGACAACTGGAAACACCATATATTTT. It is translated as CASSSGTTGNTIYF.

This clonotype appeared many times. The V and J genes are TRBV6-5 and TRBJ1-3, with 8 bases that match TRBD1. This CDR3 is 17 amino acids long. J lost 1 base, V lost 1 base, and 6 bases had no gene match. From germline, CDR1 is MNHEY and CDR2 SVGAGI. The DNA for the CDR3 is TGTGCCAGCAGTTACTTGAGGACAGGGACGTCTGGAAACACCATATATTTT. Its protein is CASSYLRTGTSGNTIYF.

At least ten counts were recorded for this clonotype. V gene TRBV7-7 combines with J gene TRBJ2-7; D tentatively reads TRBD1 or TRBD2 (5 bases each). The CDR3 covers 15 residues. Trimming stripped 1 base from V and 3 bases from J, with 13 bases between. Germline lookup yields CDR1 SSHAT and CDR2 FNYEAQ (reference sequence). The chain's CDR3 is CASSLGDRRGYEQYF. The CDR3 region has the DNA TGTGCCAGCAGCTTAGGTGACAGACGGGGCTACGAGCAGTACTTC.

This clonotype was counted only a few times. This chain links TRBV7-2 with TRBJ2-5, with unresolved D. With 3 bases removed from V and 5 bases from J, the gap between germline ends came to 13 bases. The germline V gene encodes CDR1 SGHTA and CDR2 FQGNSA. The CDR3 covers 14 residues. The DNA for the CDR3 is TGTGCCAGCAGCTTTGGGGAACTCTGGGAGACCCAGTACTTC. This codes for CASSFGELWETQYF.

The table lists this clonotype with many counts. The chain recombines TRBV20-1 with TRBJ1-5, with D perhaps TRBD1 (6 bases). CDR3 size: 17 residues. Germline CDR1 reads DFQATT; CDR2 reads SNEGSKA (reference sequence). Trimming took 1 base from V and 1 from J, leaving 17 bases between them. Written as DNA, the CDR3 is TGCAGTGCTAGAGTGCCTGCTGGGGGCATGAGCAATCAGCCCCAGCATTTT. As protein: CSARVPAGGMSNQPQHF.

At least ten counts were recorded for this clonotype. The chain is built from TRBV5-1 and TRBJ2-7; D possibly matches TRBD1 or TRBD2 (5 bases each). The CDR3 spans 14 residues. Trimming shortened V by 2 bases and J by 7 bases, and 16 bases separated the two germline ends. CDR1 is SGHRS, CDR2 YFSETQ, per germline. For the CDR3, the DNA is TGCGCCAGCAGCTTTGAAGGGGACCTGGGGGAGCAGTACTTC. Residues: CASSFEGDLGEQYF.

This clonotype was counted at least ten times. The gene calls are TRBV20-1 and TRBJ2-1; D possibly uses TRBD1 or TRBD2 (6 bases each). The CDR3 length is 17 residues. Trimming removed 1 base from V and 9 bases from J, with 25 bases in between. Looked up from germline, CDR1 is DFQATT and CDR2 is SNEGSKA (reference sequence). The CDR3: CSARVIRREAGALEQFF. The CDR3 nucleotides are TGCAGTGCTAGAGTAATTCGTAGGGAGGCAGGGGCTCTTGAGCAGTTCTTC.

This clonotype was counted many times. This sequence joins TRBV6-5 and TRBJ1-2; D is ambiguous. The CDR3 totals 14 residues. Germline CDR1 MNHEY, CDR2 SVGAGI. V lost 2 bases to trimming and J lost 2 bases, with 9 bases between them. DNA of the CDR3: TGTGCCAGCAGTTACCAGGTTCCGAACTATGGCTACACCTTC. Translated, it gives CASSYQVPNYGYTF.

This clonotype was seen ten or more times. This chain uses TRBV20-1 with TRBJ2-7; either TRBD1 or TRBD2 may supply D (6 bases each). V was clipped by 4 bases and J by 2 bases, with 9 bases between them. This CDR3 spans 12 amino acids. Germline values: CDR1 DFQATT, CDR2 SNEGSKA (reference sequence). The CDR3, as DNA: TGCAGTGCTAAGGGGGGCGCCTACGAGCAGTACTTC. As protein: CSAKGGAYEQYF.

Many counts were recorded for this clonotype. The V gene is TRBV4-1, the J gene TRBJ2-1; TRBD2 agrees at 13 bases. Trimming at V came to 1 base and at J to 7 bases, leaving 10 bases not matched to a gene. This CDR3 has 18 residues. Germline CDR1 and CDR2: MGHRA and YSYEKL. Here the CDR3 reads CASSQGVRLAGGWNEQFF. The CDR3 DNA is TGCGCCAGCAGCCAAGGTGTAAGACTAGCGGGGGGTTGGAATGAGCAGTTCTTC.

This clonotype showed up many times. V and J are TRBV27 and TRBJ1-6; perhaps TRBD1 as D (5 bases). Trimming cost V 4 bases and J 10 bases, with 11 bases left between them. Germline V gives CDR1 MNHEY, CDR2 SMNVEV (reference sequence). This CDR3 is 13 amino acids long. The CDR3 sequence: CASSYGGGSPLHF. The CDR3 DNA sequence: TGTGCCAGCAGTTACGGGGGAGGCTCACCCCTCCACTTT.

This clonotype was observed many times. This chain uses TRBV4-3 with TRBJ2-7; D is perhaps TRBD1 (5 bases). The V end was cut by 2 bases, the J end by 3 bases, with 17 bases between. This CDR3 is built from 16 residues. CDR1 is LGHNA, CDR2 YSLEER, per germline. Written as DNA, the CDR3 is TGCGCCAGCAGCCAAAAGCGAAGTATGCAGGGCTACGAGCAGTACTTC. Translating it yields CASSQKRSMQGYEQYF.

At least ten counts were recorded for this clonotype. The chain has TRBV24-1 and TRBJ2-2; TRBD1 matches at 7 bases. The CDR3 totals 13 residues. The germline V gene encodes CDR1 KGHDR and CDR2 SFDVKD. V dropped 9 bases and J dropped 3; count of bases not matched to a gene: 3. CDR3 bases: TGTGCCACCCGGGACAGCTACACCGGGGAGCTGTTTTTT. This gives the protein CATRDSYTGELFF.

The sample holds many counts of this clonotype. The J gene is TRBJ2-7, the V gene TRBV27; the D gene is possibly TRBD2 (6 bases). Germline V lookup: CDR1 MNHEY, CDR2 SMNVEV (reference sequence). V lost 2 bases and J 2 bases, leaving 13 bases between the germline ends. There are 15 residues in the CDR3. This chain's CDR3 is CASSLGGGIAYEQYF. Written as DNA, the CDR3 is TGTGCCAGCAGTTTAGGCGGCGGGATTGCCTACGAGCAGTACTTC.

This clonotype was detected many times. The chain is built from TRBV7-8 and TRBJ2-7, with TRBD1 identical over 12 bases. Unmatched junction bases numbered 6, after V lost 1 base and J lost 5 bases. CDR3 size: 16 residues. Per the germline V gene, CDR1 is SGHVS and CDR2 is FQNEAQ. CDR3 coding DNA: TGTGCCAGCAGCTTAGTAGGGACAGGGGGCTATAACGAGCAGTACTTC. Its protein is CASSLVGTGGYNEQYF.

This clonotype was detected many times. This sequence joins TRBV6-2 or TRBV6-3 and TRBJ1-5, with D maybe TRBD1 (6 bases). Trimming stripped 6 bases from V and 5 bases from J, with 17 bases between. From germline, CDR1 is MNHEY and CDR2 SVGEGT. The CDR3 extends over 15 amino acids. This chain's CDR3 is CASSQHRTADQPQHF. The CDR3 DNA is TGTGCCAGCAGCCAACATAGGACAGCCGATCAGCCCCAGCATTTT.